This T cell receptor (beta chain) stems from a study of early T cells in non-severe SARS-CoV-2 infection. The CDR3 spans 14 residues. V dropped 7 bases and J dropped 8; count of bases not matched to a gene: 8. The germline V gene encodes CDR1 SQVTM and CDR2 ANQGSEA. Individual cDNA molecules were tagged with unique molecular identifiers. Using its own MiXCR run on the 5' RACE reads, TCRdb lists one record per CDR3 protein. This sample carries roughly 63,000 distinct CDR3 sequences, about an eighth of them seen once, and the ten largest clones take about 4%. The TCR sequence derives from an adult who was a healthcare worker with PCR-confirmed SARS-CoV-2 infection or an uninfected control (not recorded which). This chain connects TRBV29-1 to TRBJ2-1; the match to TRBD2 covers 13 bases. Sequenced material: whole blood. DNA of the CDR3: TGCAGCGCTAGGACTAGCGGGAGTAAGGATGAGCAGTTCTTC. Translation gives CSARTSGSKDEQFF.